One and the same sample provided the 6 T cell receptor beta chains below, sequenced in a study of blood T cell repertoires in COVID-19. TCRdb's table, derived via immunoSEQ multiplex PCR, lists solely in-frame clones and lacks some. The repertoire has 200,000 to 300,000 clones, about 91% of them found once; the top ten carry 2.6%. Sequencing used peripheral blood. These receptors all stem from a person aged 18-30 years with COVID-19, enrolled during active disease.

The chain uses TRBV4-2 and TRBJ1-2; 11 nucleotides match TRBD1. CDR3 length: 17 amino acids. Losses at the gene ends were 1 base for V and 8 bases for J; bases not matched to a gene: 12. Germline loops: CDR1 LGHNA, CDR2 YNFKEQ. The CDR3 nucleotides are TGTGCCAGCAGCCAAGTATTTTTCGGACAGGGGGCGGAGGGCTACACCTTC. Translated, it gives CASSQVFFGQGAEGYTF.

J is TRBJ1-5 and V is TRBV7-2; D is unresolved. The V gene lost 1 base and the J gene lost 4 bases, with 8 bases spanning the gap. Germline lookup yields CDR1 SGHTA and CDR2 FQGNSA. This CDR3 is built from 14 residues. CDR3 loop: CASSLVAQNQPQHF. CDR3 DNA sequence: TGTGCCAGCAGCTTAGTGGCTCAGAATCAGCCCCAGCATTTT.

The rearrangement links TRBV2 to TRBJ2-5; 9 nucleotides line up with TRBD1. CDR3 size: 15 residues. Per the germline V gene, CDR1 is SNHLY and CDR2 is FYNNEI. Trimming took 7 bases from V and 3 from J; bases not matched to a gene: 9. CDR3 sequence: CASTRRTGAEETQYF. Here the CDR3 DNA reads TGTGCCAGCACCAGGAGGACAGGGGCGGAAGAGACCCAGTACTTC. Filled out from reference TRBV2 and TRBJ2-5, the complete variable domain reads EPEVTQTPSHQVTQMGQEVILRCVPISNHLYFYWYRQILGQKVEFLVSFYNNEISEKSEIFDDQFSVERPDGSNFTLKIRSTKLEDSAMYFCASTRRTGAEETQYFGPGTRLLVL.

This sequence joins TRBV11-2 and TRBJ1-6; 7 bases are a match to TRBD1. CDR3 length: 17 residues. V lost 4 bases, J lost 8 bases, and 14 bases stayed unmatched. Germline lookup yields CDR1 SGHAT and CDR2 FQNNGV. The CDR3 here is CASSSAQGSLLYSPLHF. The CDR3 coding sequence is TGTGCCAGCAGCTCGGCACAGGGGTCTCTGCTCTATTCACCCCTCCACTTT.

V usage is TRBV2 and J usage is TRBJ2-7; 10 nucleotides agree with TRBD1. J lost 0 bases, V lost 8 bases, and 4 bases had no gene match. This CDR3 has 14 residues. The germline V gene has CDR1 SNHLY and CDR2 FYNNEI. This chain's CDR3 is CASVRDRGSYEQYF. The DNA for the CDR3 is TGTGCCAGCGTCCGGGACAGGGGCTCCTACGAGCAGTACTTC.

This chain joins TRBV29-1 and TRBJ2-5, with a possible D match to TRBD1 (6 bases). This CDR3 has 12 amino acids. V lost 6 bases and J 2 bases, leaving 10 bases between the germline ends. The germline V gene encodes CDR1 SQVTM and CDR2 ANQGSEA. As DNA, the CDR3 is TGCAGCGTACAGGGTTTTCAAGAGACCCAGTACTTC. This sequence encodes CSVQGFQETQYF.